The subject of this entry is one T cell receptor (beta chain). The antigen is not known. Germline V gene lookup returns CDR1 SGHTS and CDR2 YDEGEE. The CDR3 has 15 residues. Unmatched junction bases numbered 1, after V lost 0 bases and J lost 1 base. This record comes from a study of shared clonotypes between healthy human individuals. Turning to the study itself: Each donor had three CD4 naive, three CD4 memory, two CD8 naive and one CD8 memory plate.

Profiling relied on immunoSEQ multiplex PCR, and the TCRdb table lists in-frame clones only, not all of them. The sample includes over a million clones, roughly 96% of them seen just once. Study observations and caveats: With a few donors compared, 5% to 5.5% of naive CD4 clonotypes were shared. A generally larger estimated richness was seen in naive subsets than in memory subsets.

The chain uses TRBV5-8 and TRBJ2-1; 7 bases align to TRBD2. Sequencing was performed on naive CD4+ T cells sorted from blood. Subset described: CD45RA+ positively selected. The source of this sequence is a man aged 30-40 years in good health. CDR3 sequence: CASSLAGRSYNEQFF. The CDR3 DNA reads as TGTGCCAGCAGCTTGGCCGGGAGGTCCTACAATGAGCAGTTCTTC.